This passage covers 22 T cell receptor beta chains from one sample sequenced in a study of cytomegalovirus exposure and HLA in healthy donors. The PCR was carried out with 60 Vbeta primers and 13 Jbeta primers. The data were produced by immunoSEQ multiplex PCR, yet TCRdb's version contains in-frame clones alone and is incomplete. The sample has a few hundred thousand clones; 80% are singletons. The material sequenced was PBMCs. The receptors come from a girl aged 2 to 10 in good health and CMV-seronegative.

The chain couples TRBV9 to TRBJ1-6; no clear D gene. The CDR3 sequence is 15 residues long. Deletions cut 3 bases from V and 1 base from J, with 8 bases between. CDR1 is SGDLS and CDR2 is YYNGEE in the germline V gene. DNA for the CDR3: TGTGCCAGCAGCGCCAGTGTGTCCTATAATTCACCCCTCCACTTT. Its translation: CASSASVSYNSPLHF.

CDR3 DNA: TGTGCCACCAGCAGACACACCCAAACGAACACCGGGGAGCTGTTTTTT. Its translation is CATSRHTQTNTGELFF. The gene calls are TRBV15 and TRBJ2-2; no firm D call. Trimming stripped 2 bases from V and 0 bases from J, with 10 bases between. Germline V gene lookup returns CDR1 LNHNV and CDR2 YYDKDF (reference sequence). This CDR3 is 16 amino acids long.

The chain links TRBV11-2 to TRBJ1-3; D call uncertain. Germline CDR1 is SGHAT and CDR2 is FQNNGV. There are 15 residues in the CDR3. V gave up 3 bases and J gave up 1 base, with 10 bases separating them. CDR3 amino acids: CASSFPDISGNTIYF. In nucleotides, the CDR3 is TGTGCCAGCAGCTTTCCCGACATATCTGGAAACACCATATATTTT. The complete variable domain, with remaining parts taken from reference TRBV11-2 and TRBJ1-3, reads EAGVAQSPRYKIIEKRQSVAFWCNPISGHATLYWYQQILGQGPKLLIQFQNNGVVDDSQLPKDRFSAERLKGVDSTLKIQPAKLEDSAVYLCASSFPDISGNTIYFGEGSWLTVV.

The chain employs TRBV7-2 and TRBJ1-5; D not certain. Trimming pared 5 bases from V and 6 bases from J, leaving 14 bases between. The CDR3 contains 14 residues. Germline V lookup: CDR1 SGHTA, CDR2 FQGNSA. CDR3 in DNA: TGTGCCAGCAGCGTCAACCGGGGAGGTCAGCCCCAGCATTTT. This encodes CASSVNRGGQPQHF.

V usage is TRBV18 and J usage is TRBJ1-2; 9 nucleotides line up with TRBD1. Germline V lookup: CDR1 KGHSH, CDR2 LQKENI. This CDR3 contains 12 residues. J lost 2 bases, V lost 8 bases, and 0 bases had no gene match. The CDR3 reads CASGQGNYGYTF. The DNA for the CDR3 is TGTGCCAGCGGACAGGGGAACTATGGCTACACCTTC.

About this clone: The junction departs from germline at one end; a sequencing error may be responsible. The chain employs TRBV2 and TRBJ2-7; 14 bases fit TRBD2. This CDR3 is 16 amino acids long. Germline CDR1 is SNHLY and CDR2 is FYNNEI. The chain's CDR3 is CASSGLGMRGTSGSFF. The CDR3 coding sequence is TGTGCCAGCAGTGGTCTAGGGATGCGCGGGACTAGCGGGAGCTTCTTC.

This clone was counted once. The chain is built from TRBV6-4 and TRBJ2-3; the match to TRBD1 covers 10 bases. CDR1 is MRHNA, CDR2 SNTAGT, per germline. With 6 bases clipped from V and 7 bases from J, the junction kept 10 bases outside the gene matches. The CDR3 length is 15 residues. The DNA for the CDR3 is TGTGCCAGCAGCGAAATACCGGGACAGGGGTATACGCAGTATTTT. Its translation is CASSEIPGQGYTQYF.

This chain joins TRBV6-1 and TRBJ2-7; 9 nucleotides agree with TRBD1. The germline CDR1 and CDR2 sequences are MNHNS and SASEGT. Losses at the gene ends were 3 bases for V and 4 bases for J; bases not matched to a gene: 7. This CDR3 comprises 15 residues. The CDR3 DNA is TGTGCCAGCAGTGAGTCCCTGGACAGGGGTTACGAGCAGTACTTC. Its protein product is CASSESLDRGYEQYF.

The chain has TRBV5-1 and TRBJ1-1, with D unclear. The CDR3 is 13 amino acids. Per the germline V gene, CDR1 is SGHRS and CDR2 is YFSETQ. V was trimmed by 2 bases and J by 1 base, leaving 6 bases between them. CDR3 protein: CASSFRRNTEAFF. CDR3 in DNA: TGCGCCAGCAGCTTTCGGAGGAACACTGAAGCTTTCTTT. Variable domain in full (rest from reference TRBV5-1 and TRBJ1-1): KAGVTQTPRYLIKTRGQQVTLSCSPISGHRSVSWYQQTPGQGLQFLFEYFSETQRNKGNFPGRFSGRQFSNSRSEMNVSTLELGDSALYLCASSFRRNTEAFFGQGTRLTVV.

There are a few counts of this clone. This chain links TRBV10-2 with TRBJ1-3; a weak D match, TRBD1 (6 bases). Trimming cost V 5 bases and J 1 base, with 27 bases left between them. This CDR3 is 20 amino acids long. Germline-derived CDR1 and CDR2 are WSHSY and SAAADI. The CDR3 sequence is CASSRAIQGQHQGSGNTIYF. CDR3 nucleotide sequence: TGCGCCAGCAGTCGTGCTATACAGGGCCAACATCAAGGTTCTGGAAACACCATATATTTT.

V is TRBV13 and J is TRBJ2-1, with 9 nucleotides matching TRBD2. The germline CDR1 and CDR2 sequences are PRHDT and FYEKMQ (reference sequence). The CDR3 is 16 amino acids. J was trimmed by 2 bases and V by 3 bases; bases with no gene match: 5. CDR3 region: CASSFKTSGAYNEQFF. In DNA, the CDR3 is TGTGCCAGCAGCTTCAAGACTAGCGGCGCCTACAATGAGCAGTTCTTC. Using reference TRBV13 and TRBJ2-1 for the parts outside the CDR3, the full variable domain is AAGVIQSPRHLIKEKRETATLKCYPIPRHDTVYWYQQGPGQDPQFLISFYEKMQSDKGSIPDRFSAQQFSDYHSELNMSSLELGDSALYFCASSFKTSGAYNEQFFGPGTRLTVL.

This clone was found a few times. The chain links TRBV7-9 to TRBJ2-1, with D maybe TRBD2 (5 bases). The ends were cut back, 4 bases at V and 7 bases at J, with 20 bases in the middle. The germline CDR1 and CDR2 sequences are SEHNR and FQNEAQ (reference sequence). This CDR3 region has 16 residues. The CDR3 DNA sequence: TGTGCCAGCAGCTCCCAAACGGACTCAACTTCAAATGAGCAGTTCTTC. Translating gives CASSSQTDSTSNEQFF.

This chain links TRBV6-1 with TRBJ2-2; possibly TRBD2 for D (7 bases). The germline V and J ends were trimmed by 11 bases and 6 bases, with 13 bases remaining between them. Germline values: CDR1 MNHNS, CDR2 SASEGT. This CDR3 contains 12 residues. The CDR3 is CAPGGEPGELFF. DNA for the CDR3: TGTGCCCCGGGGGGCGAACCCGGGGAGCTGTTTTTT.

The chain recombines TRBV27 with TRBJ1-2; 7 bases agree with TRBD1. Trimming took 4 bases from V and 6 from J; bases not matched to a gene: 8. Germline V gene lookup returns CDR1 MNHEY and CDR2 SMNVEV (reference sequence). This CDR3 is 14 amino acids long. The CDR3 nucleotides read TGTGCCAGCAGTTCTCTCACAGGGGCTCATGGCTACACCTTC. Translation gives CASSSLTGAHGYTF.

V usage is TRBV6-5 and J usage is TRBJ1-2, with D uncertain. Trimming removed 0 bases from V and 4 bases from J, with 9 bases in between. Germline CDR1 is MNHEY and CDR2 is SVGAGI. The length of the CDR3 is 14 residues. Here the CDR3 DNA reads TGTGCCAGCAGTTACTCGCCAGGCCCCTATGGCTACACCTTC. Its protein is CASSYSPGPYGYTF.

This sequence joins TRBV2 and TRBJ1-2; D is uncertain. Germline CDR1 and CDR2: SNHLY and FYNNEI. The V end lost 2 bases, the J end lost 6 bases, and 13 bases lay between the germline ends. The CDR3 extends over 14 amino acids. The CDR3 nucleotides are TGTGCCAGCAGTGAACAGGTACGGGATGATGGCTACACCTTC. It yields the protein CASSEQVRDDGYTF.

This clone was counted a few times. V usage is TRBV13 and J usage is TRBJ2-1; D perhaps matches TRBD2 (6 bases). Trimming stripped 2 bases from V and 5 bases from J, with 13 bases between. From germline, CDR1 is PRHDT and CDR2 FYEKMQ (reference sequence). This CDR3 contains 15 residues. CDR3 in amino acids: CASSLRNSGDNEQFF. The CDR3 bases are TGTGCCAGCAGCTTACGGAATAGCGGAGACAATGAGCAGTTCTTC. Filled out from reference TRBV13 and TRBJ2-1, the complete variable domain reads AAGVIQSPRHLIKEKRETATLKCYPIPRHDTVYWYQQGPGQDPQFLISFYEKMQSDKGSIPDRFSAQQFSDYHSELNMSSLELGDSALYFCASSLRNSGDNEQFFGPGTRLTVL.

The chain recombines TRBV2 with TRBJ2-5, with D maybe TRBD2 (7 bases). From germline, CDR1 is SNHLY and CDR2 FYNNEI. V dropped 4 bases and J dropped 2 bases, with 14 bases sitting between them. This CDR3 contains 15 residues. CDR3 protein: CASSAWAGAQETQYF. The CDR3, as DNA: TGTGCCAGCAGTGCTTGGGCGGGGGCACAAGAGACCCAGTACTTC. The complete variable domain, with remaining parts taken from reference TRBV2 and TRBJ2-5, reads EPEVTQTPSHQVTQMGQEVILRCVPISNHLYFYWYRQILGQKVEFLVSFYNNEISEKSEIFDDQFSVERPDGSNFTLKIRSTKLEDSAMYFCASSAWAGAQETQYFGPGTRLLVL.

This clone was observed once. This chain uses TRBV6-5 with TRBJ1-1, with D possibly TRBD1 on 6 matching bases. Germline CDR1 reads MNHEY; CDR2 reads SVGAGI. The CDR3 loop spans 14 amino acids. V was pared by 10 bases and J by 3 bases, with 18 bases between. The CDR3 coding sequence is TGTGCCACTTGGGGGGGGCGGACTTACACTGAAGCTTTCTTT. This translates into CATWGGRTYTEAFF.

The chain carries TRBV7-3 and TRBJ2-1; D gene ambiguous. This CDR3 spans 16 amino acids. Germline V lookup: CDR1 SGHTA, CDR2 FQGTGA. Trimming removed 5 bases at V and 2 bases at J, with 16 bases between. Here the CDR3 reads CASSPKSVVPYNEQFF. The CDR3 region has the DNA TGTGCCAGCAGCCCAAAATCCGTAGTCCCCTACAATGAGCAGTTCTTC.

This sequence joins TRBV28 and TRBJ1-2; D is perhaps TRBD1 (6 bases). The CDR3 length is 12 residues. Germline values: CDR1 MDHEN, CDR2 SYDVKM. V dropped 7 bases and J dropped 7 bases, with 13 bases sitting between them. This chain's CDR3 is CASNIQGSGYTF. The CDR3 DNA is TGTGCCAGCAACATACAGGGAAGTGGCTACACCTTC.

This chain's CDR3 is CASSSGETQYF. In DNA, the CDR3 is TGTGCCAGCAGCTCCGGGGAGACCCAGTACTTC. V usage is TRBV11-3 and J usage is TRBJ2-5; D gene unclear. The germline V gene has CDR1 SGHNT and CDR2 YENEEA. Trimming removed 4 bases from V and 5 bases from J, with 5 bases in between. This CDR3 is 11 amino acids long.